This TCR beta chain was found in a study of human T cells and chemical hapten exposure. Study details: Sensitization employed 2% DPC on roughly 2 cm by roughly 2 cm of upper inner arm skin.

Germline CDR1 is SGHTA and CDR2 is FQGNSA. The CDR3 has 15 residues. Trimming took off 7 bases at V and 8 bases at J, with 23 bases between the two ends. Within the library, unique molecular identifiers were attached to each individual cDNA molecule. TCRdb re-derived calls from the RACE reads in MiXCR, one entry per CDR3 protein. Of about 120,000 distinct CDR3 sequences listed, roughly 15% were seen once; the top ten hold around 0.84%. This sample's time point: patch test 1, 2 weeks after DPC sensitization. The sample's treatment: therapeutic diphenylcyclopropenone sensitization with weekly scalp DPC.

Source: whole blood, taken in connection with sensitization to the hapten diphenylcyclopropenone (DPC). The source of this sequence is a man between 18 and 35 years old with alopecia areata. Some clones in this sample may be carry-over from other donors' samples. V and J are TRBV7-2 and TRBJ1-2; perhaps TRBD1 as D (5 bases). CDR3: CASTDLRFGGDGYTF. DNA for the CDR3: TGTGCCAGCACGGATTTGAGATTTGGGGGTGACGGCTACACCTTC.